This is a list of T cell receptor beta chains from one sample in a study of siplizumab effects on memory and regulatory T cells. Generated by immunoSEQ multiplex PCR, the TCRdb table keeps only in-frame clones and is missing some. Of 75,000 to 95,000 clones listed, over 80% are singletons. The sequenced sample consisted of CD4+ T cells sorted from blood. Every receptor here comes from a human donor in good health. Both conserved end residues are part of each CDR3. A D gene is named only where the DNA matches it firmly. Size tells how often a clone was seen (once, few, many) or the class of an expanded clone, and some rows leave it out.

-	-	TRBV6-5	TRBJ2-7	TGTGCCAGCAGCGGGGCCCTAGGTGGGTACGAGCAGTACTTC	CASSGALGGYEQYF
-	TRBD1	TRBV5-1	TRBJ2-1	TGCGCCAGCAGCGTGACAGGGGGACAGTACAATGAGCAGTTCTTC	CASSVTGGQYNEQFF
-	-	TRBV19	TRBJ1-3	TGTGCCAGTGGTAGGGGCTCTGGAAACACCATATATTTT	CASGRGSGNTIYF
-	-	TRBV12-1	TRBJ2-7	TGTGCCAGCAGCTTTGCGAAGACCCTCCCTCTGTACTTC	CASSFAKTLPLYF
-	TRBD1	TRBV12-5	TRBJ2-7	TGTGCTAGTGGTTTTGGGACAGCCCGGTACGAGCAGTACTTC	CASGFGTARYEQYF
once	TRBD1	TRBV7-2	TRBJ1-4	TGTGCCAGCAGCTTAGCGGGACAGAATGAAAAACTGTTTTTT	CASSLAGQNEKLFF
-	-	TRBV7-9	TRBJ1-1	TGTGCCAGCAGCCAGGGCTTATCGGGGGGCACTGAAGCTTTCTTT	CASSQGLSGGTEAFF
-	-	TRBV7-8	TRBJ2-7	TGTGCCAGCAGCCTACGACGGGCGCAGTACGAGCAGTACTTC	CASSLRRAQYEQYF
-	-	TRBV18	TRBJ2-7	TGTGCCAGCTCACCAACCAGGGACGAGCAGTACTTC	CASSPTRDEQYF
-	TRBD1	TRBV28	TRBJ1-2	TGTGCCAGCACCAGTGGCCCCGGACAGGACCTCTATGGCTACACCTTC	CASTSGPGQDLYGYTF
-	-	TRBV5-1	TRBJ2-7	TGCGCCAGCAGCTTGGCTCAGACGGGAGCATACGAGCAGTACTTC	CASSLAQTGAYEQYF
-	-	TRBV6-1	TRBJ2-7	TGTGCCAGCAGTGAAACGTACGTAAACTCCTACGAGCAGTACTTC	CASSETYVNSYEQYF
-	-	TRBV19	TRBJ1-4	TGTGCCCCCCCTATGGGCGCAACTAATGAAAAACTGTTTTTT	CAPPMGATNEKLFF
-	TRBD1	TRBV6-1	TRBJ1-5	TGTGCCAGCAGTGAAGTTGGAGGGGGCGTTTATCAGCCCCAGCATTTT	CASSEVGGGVYQPQHF
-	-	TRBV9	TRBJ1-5	TGTGCCAGCAGCTTAAACGGGGATAGCAATCAGCCCCAGCATTTT	CASSLNGDSNQPQHF
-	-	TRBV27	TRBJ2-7	TGTGCCAGCAGTTTATCAGGGACCGTGATGGCCTACGAGCAGTACTTC	CASSLSGTVMAYEQYF
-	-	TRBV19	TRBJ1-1	TGTGCCAGTAGTATAGCGAGGCGGGGCCCTCTCTACACTGAAGCTTTCTTT	CASSIARRGPLYTEAFF
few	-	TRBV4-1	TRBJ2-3	TGCGCCAGCAGCCAACCGTTAGACAACACAGATACGCAGTATTTT	CASSQPLDNTDTQYF
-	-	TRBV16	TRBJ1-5	TGTGCCAGCAGCCCTACCGGGACTGCCGGCAATCAGCCCCAGCATTTT	CASSPTGTAGNQPQHF
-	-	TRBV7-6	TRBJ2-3	TGTGCCAGCAGCTTAGAACCCGGAGCAGATACGCAGTATTTT	CASSLEPGADTQYF
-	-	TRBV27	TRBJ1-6	TGTGCCAGCAGGCCCGATTGGGGGCATAATTCACCCCTCCACTTT	CASRPDWGHNSPLHF
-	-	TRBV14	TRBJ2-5	TGTGCCAGCAGCCAAGTAAATTCAGAGACCCAGTACTTC	CASSQVNSETQYF
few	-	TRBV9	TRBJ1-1	TGTGCCAGCAGCAGTCACCTGAACACTGAAGCTTTCTTT	CASSSHLNTEAFF
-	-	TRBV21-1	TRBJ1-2	TGTGCCAGCAGCGACCGGGACCCTGTTGCCGGAATAGACTATGGCTACACCTTC	CASSDRDPVAGIDYGYTF
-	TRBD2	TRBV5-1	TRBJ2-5	TGCGCCAGCAGCCTGGGACTAGCGGTGTCCCAAGAGACCCAGTACTTC	CASSLGLAVSQETQYF
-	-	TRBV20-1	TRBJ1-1	TGCAGTGCTCGCCCGAACACTGAAGCTTTCTTT	CSARPNTEAFF
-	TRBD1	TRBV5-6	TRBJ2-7	TGTGCCAGCAGCTTGGTTAGGGGGCCCCACTACGAGCAGTACTTC	CASSLVRGPHYEQYF
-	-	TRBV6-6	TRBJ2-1	TGTGCCAGCAGTTACAAGGGGGGTTACAATGAGCAGTTCTTC	CASSYKGGYNEQFF
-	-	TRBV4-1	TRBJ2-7	TGCGCCAGCAGCCAAGGTTGGTCCCGCCTGCAGTACTTC	CASSQGWSRLQYF
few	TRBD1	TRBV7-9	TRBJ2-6	TGTGCCAGCAGCATACAGGGGGGCTCTGGGGCCAACGTCCTGACTTTC	CASSIQGGSGANVLTF
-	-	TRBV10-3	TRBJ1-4	TGTGCCATCAGTGAGTCAGGTGAAAAACTGTTTTTT	CAISESGEKLFF
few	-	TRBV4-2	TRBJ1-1	TGTGCCAGCAGCCGACAGAGGGGCACTGAAGCTTTCTTT	CASSRQRGTEAFF
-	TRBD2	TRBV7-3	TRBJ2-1	TGTGCCAGCAGCTCAGAGGCCTGGACTAGCGGGGATACCTACAATGAGCAGTTCTTC	CASSSEAWTSGDTYNEQFF
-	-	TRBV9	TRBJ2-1	TGTGCCAGCGGCCGCCGGCCGGTAGGTGAGCAGTTCTTC	CASGRRPVGEQFF
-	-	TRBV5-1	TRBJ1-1	TGCGCCAGCAGCACAGACAGGTCCTTAGGTACTGAAGCTTTCTTT	CASSTDRSLGTEAFF
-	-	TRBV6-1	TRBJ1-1	TGTGCCAGCAACCCAGGGGCTGAAGCTTTCTTT	CASNPGAEAFF
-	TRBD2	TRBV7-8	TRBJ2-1	TGTGCCAGCAGCTCCGCGACTAGCCTCCTTTTCAGCTCCTACAATGAGCAGTTCTTC	CASSSATSLLFSSYNEQFF
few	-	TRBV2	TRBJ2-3	TGTGCCAGCAGTGGTTATGATACGCAGTATTTT	CASSGYDTQYF
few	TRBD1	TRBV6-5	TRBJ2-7	TGTGCCAGCAGGCCTTCTCAGGGGGCGCGGGGCGAGCAGTACTTC	CASRPSQGARGEQYF
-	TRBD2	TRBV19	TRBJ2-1	TGTGCCAGTGCCGAATTAGCGGGAGGGCCCCACAATGAGCAGTTCTTC	CASAELAGGPHNEQFF
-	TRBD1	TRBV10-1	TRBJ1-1	TGCGCCAGGGGACAGATGAACACTGAAGCTTTCTTT	CARGQMNTEAFF
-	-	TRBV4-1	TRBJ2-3	TGCGCCAGCAGCGGAGGGAGTCCAGATACGCAGTATTTT	CASSGGSPDTQYF
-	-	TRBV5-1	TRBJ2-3	TGCGCCAGCAGCAGTGTATTAGATACGCAGTATTTT	CASSSVLDTQYF
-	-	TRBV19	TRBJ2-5	TGTGCCAGTAGTACACGTTCACGGGCCCAGTACTTC	CASSTRSRAQYF
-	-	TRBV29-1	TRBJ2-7	TGCAGCGTTATTCAGGGTTATAACAACGAGCAGTACTTC	CSVIQGYNNEQYF
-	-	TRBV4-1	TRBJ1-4	TGCGCCAGCAGCCTAACCACAACTAATGAAAAACTGTTTTTT	CASSLTTTNEKLFF
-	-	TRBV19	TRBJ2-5	TGTGCCAGTAGTCTCGGGACATTGGGGGAGACCCAGTACTTC	CASSLGTLGETQYF
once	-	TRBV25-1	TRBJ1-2	TGTGCCAGCAGTGACGTAATCTATGGCTACACCTTC	CASSDVIYGYTF
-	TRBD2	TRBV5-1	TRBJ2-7	TGCGCCAGCAGCTGGGACTACAACGAGCAGTACTTC	CASSWDYNEQYF
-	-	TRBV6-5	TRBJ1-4	TGTGCCAGCAGTTCGACACAGGGACCGGGGGAAGAACTGTTTTTT	CASSSTQGPGEELFF
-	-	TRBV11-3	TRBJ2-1	TGTGCCAGCAGCGAGGACAGTTACTCCTACAATGAGCAGTTCTTC	CASSEDSYSYNEQFF
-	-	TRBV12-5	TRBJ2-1	TGTGCTAGTGGTTTGGTAACGGAGAATGAGCAGTTCTTC	CASGLVTENEQFF
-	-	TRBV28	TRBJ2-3	TGTGCCAGCAAGGAGGGCGGCTCTGATACGCAGTATTTT	CASKEGGSDTQYF
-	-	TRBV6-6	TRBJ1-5	TGTGCCAGCAAAAGTAGGGTTAGCAATCAGCCCCAGCATTTT	CASKSRVSNQPQHF
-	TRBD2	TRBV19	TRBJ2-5	TGTGCCAGTAGTATTGGCCCTCCTACTAGCGGGCCCCTCCAAGAGACCCAGTACTTC	CASSIGPPTSGPLQETQYF
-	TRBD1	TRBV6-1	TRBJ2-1	TGTGCCAGCAGACCCCAGGGGGCAAGCAATGAGCAGTTCTTC	CASRPQGASNEQFF
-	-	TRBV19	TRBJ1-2	TGTGCCAGTAGTATGGCGGCATCCCTTGTTTATGGCTACACCTTC	CASSMAASLVYGYTF
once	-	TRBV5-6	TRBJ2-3	TGTGCCAGCAGCTTGCGGGGGAATTCACCACCTAGCACAGATACGCAGTATTTT	CASSLRGNSPPSTDTQYF
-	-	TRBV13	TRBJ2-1	TGTGCCAGCAGCTTATTCACTCCTTCCTACAATGAGCAGTTCTTC	CASSLFTPSYNEQFF